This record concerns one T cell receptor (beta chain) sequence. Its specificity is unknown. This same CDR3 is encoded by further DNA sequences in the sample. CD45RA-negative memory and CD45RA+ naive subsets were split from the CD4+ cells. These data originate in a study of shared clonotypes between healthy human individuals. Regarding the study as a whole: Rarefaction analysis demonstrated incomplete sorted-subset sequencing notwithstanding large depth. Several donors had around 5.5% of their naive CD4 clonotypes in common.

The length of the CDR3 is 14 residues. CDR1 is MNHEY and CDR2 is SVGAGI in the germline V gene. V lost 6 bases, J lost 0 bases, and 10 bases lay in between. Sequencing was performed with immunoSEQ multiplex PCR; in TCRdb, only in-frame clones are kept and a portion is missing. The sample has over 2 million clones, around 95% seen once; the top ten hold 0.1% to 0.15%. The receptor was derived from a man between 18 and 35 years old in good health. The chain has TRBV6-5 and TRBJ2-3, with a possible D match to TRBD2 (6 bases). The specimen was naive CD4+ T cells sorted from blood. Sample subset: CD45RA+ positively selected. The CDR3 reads CASSPGTSTDTQYF. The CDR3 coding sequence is TGTGCCAGCAGCCCGGGGACTAGCACAGATACGCAGTATTTT.